This T cell receptor beta chain was found in a study of cytomegalovirus exposure and HLA in healthy donors. This clone is a singleton in its sample. No antigen is known for it. Germline V gene sequence: CDR1 LNHDA, CDR2 SQIVND (reference sequence). The CDR3 consists of 13 residues. Regarding the study as a whole: A link between a missense DCLRE1C variant and TCR beta V- and J-gene trimming emerged from a later analysis. Diagnosis of cytomegalovirus status made by the classifier reportedly showed high specificity and sensitivity. In an earlier analysis, in approximately 570 donors, most V segments appeared productive either ~87% or ~30% of the time.

Primers included in the PCR were 60 Vbeta and 13 Jbeta primers. Generated by immunoSEQ multiplex PCR, the TCRdb table keeps only in-frame clones and is missing some. The sample gives about 68,000 clones, about 81% of which show up once; around 7% is in the top ten. This chain connects TRBV19 to TRBJ2-5; no firm D call. The DNA end lines up better with TRBJ2-7; the J call may be wrong. This TCR was recovered from a human donor in good health. Sequenced: PBMCs. The CDR3 is CASSSRLIGEQYF. In DNA, the CDR3 is TGTGCCAGTAGCTCCAGGTTGATTGGCGAGCAGTACTTC.